This TCR beta chain emerged from a study of PD-L1 blockade in urothelial cancer (dated by TCRdb to 2016 to 2017). For context, the study as a whole: Every patient began therapy in about 2014 and was given atezolizumab 1,200 mg intravenously every 3 weeks. Blood samples gave a median of about 130,000 T cells and some 83,000 unique TCRs, with a median clonality of roughly 0.08. Whole exome sequencing and RNA sequencing of pretreatment tumors were performed alongside TCR sequencing in the same patients. An ECOG performance status of 0 or 1 was recorded for the patients, and 0 to 3 prior chemotherapy regimens had been received by the patients. Pretreatment tumor samples, along with matched peripheral blood serially collected before and after atezolizumab treatment, were subjected to TCR sequencing. About 90% of the roughly 30 patients were identified as males with urothelial cancer of bladder origin, and a prior smoking history was reported by 18 of 29 patients. Pretreatment blood TCR-seq was available for about 27 patients, at least one posttreatment blood collection was obtained for around 24 patients, and tumor TCR-seq was available for around 24 patients. Durable clinical benefit was achieved by nine patients but not by the remaining 20. Blood samples were analyzed at 3 weeks after treatment start (second dose) and at 6 weeks after treatment start. Progression-free survival longer than 6 months counted as durable clinical benefit, and TCR features were additionally tested against both progression-free and overall survival. Somatic, immune and clinical correlates of response to PD-L1 blockade with atezolizumab in urothelial cancer were the focus of an exploratory multi-omic analysis.

To estimate absolute template abundance from read counts, synthetic TCR analog templates were spiked into each PCR. The immunoSEQ assay was used to amplify TCRbeta CDR3 regions from genomic DNA with bias-controlled V and J gene primers. Rearranged TCRbeta segments were sequenced at approximately 20X coverage. As for how the authors treated the data: Sequencing errors were corrected by clustering and CDR3s were annotated against IMGT to assign V, D and J genes. Downstream analyses used only productive TCRbeta rearrangements, leaving out any out-of-frame or stop-codon sequences. Clonality was calculated as one minus the Shannon entropy normalized by the log of the number of unique productive sequences. Fisher's exact test with Benjamini-Hochberg correction, at a threshold of adjusted p below 0.01, was used to find clones that differed between time points or between blood and tumor. In TCRdb, the immuneACCESS table is reduced to in-frame sequences with V and J assigned. These tables do not hold every clone; where another copy was compared, an unresolved V gene accounts for under half, and the others remain unexplained. The V and J calls and clone size come from that table; D and trimming were worked out from the DNA. The sample yields 70,000 or so clones; less than 90% were counted once. In total, the top ten clones hold roughly 3.4% of the sample.

What the research found in general, with its limitations: Patients with durable benefit showed greater expansion of tumor-associated TCR clones in peripheral blood 3 weeks after starting treatment (n = 22, p = 0.022). Because the sample size was small (n ≈ 31) and many exploratory analyses were performed, the results are intended to be hypothesis-generating. Improved progression-free and overall survival was found to be associated with pretreatment peripheral blood TCR clonality below the median.

A cohort of around 29 patients with locally advanced or metastatic urothelial carcinoma, treated at Memorial Sloan Kettering on a trial protocol, was included. Peripheral blood mononuclear cells were collected pretreatment and during treatment, with between 1 and 8 total time points per patient. The Qiagen DNeasy Blood extraction kit was used to purify genomic DNA from total PBMCs and tumor samples. PBMCs were collected pretreatment and during treatment and were isolated and stored as previously described. On this clone itself: Its antigen specificity is not known. One base away there is no much larger clone; base qualities are not given.

The sample in question was PBMCs, obtained around atezolizumab (anti-PD-L1) treatment. This TCR was recovered from a man between 60 and 75 years old with urothelial cancer.

The CDR3 has the sequence CASSSTHQPQHF. The nucleotide sequence reads as follows: TGTGCCAGCAGCTCCACACATCAGCCCCAGCATTTT. This sequence uses TRBV27 and TRBJ1-5; there is no confident call for the D gene. CDR1 and CDR2, looked up from the germline V gene (reference sequence), are MNHEY and SMNVEV. At the junction V is shortened by 6 bases and J by 5 bases, with 8 bases in between. The CDR3 contains 12 residues, cysteine and phenylalanine counted. Only the CDR3 DNA stays, 36 bases, in frame from base 1.